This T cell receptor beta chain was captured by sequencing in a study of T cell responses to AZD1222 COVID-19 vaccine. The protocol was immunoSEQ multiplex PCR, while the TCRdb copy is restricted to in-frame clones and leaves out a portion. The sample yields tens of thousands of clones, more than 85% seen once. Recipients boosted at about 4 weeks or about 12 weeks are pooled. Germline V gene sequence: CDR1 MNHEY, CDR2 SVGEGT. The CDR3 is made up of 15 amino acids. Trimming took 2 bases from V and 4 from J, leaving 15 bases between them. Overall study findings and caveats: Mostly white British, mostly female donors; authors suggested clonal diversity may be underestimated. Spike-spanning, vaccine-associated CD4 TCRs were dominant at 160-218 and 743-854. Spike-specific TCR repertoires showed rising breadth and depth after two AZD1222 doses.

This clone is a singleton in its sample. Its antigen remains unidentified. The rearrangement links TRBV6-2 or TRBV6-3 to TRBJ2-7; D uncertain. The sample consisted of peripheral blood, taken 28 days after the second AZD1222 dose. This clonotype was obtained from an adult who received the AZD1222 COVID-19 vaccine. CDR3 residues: CASSYRPGLSYEQYF. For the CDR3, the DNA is TGTGCCAGCAGTTACCGCCCCGGGCTCAGTTACGAGCAGTACTTC.